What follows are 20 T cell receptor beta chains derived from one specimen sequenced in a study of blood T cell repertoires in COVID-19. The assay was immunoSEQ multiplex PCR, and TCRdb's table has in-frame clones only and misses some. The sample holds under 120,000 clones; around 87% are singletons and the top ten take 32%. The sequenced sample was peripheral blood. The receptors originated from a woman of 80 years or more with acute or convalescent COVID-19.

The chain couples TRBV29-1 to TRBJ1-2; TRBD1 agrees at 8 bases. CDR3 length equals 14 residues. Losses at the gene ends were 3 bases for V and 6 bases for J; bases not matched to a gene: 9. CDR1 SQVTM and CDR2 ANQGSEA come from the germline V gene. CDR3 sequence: CSVEPDRAGDGYTF. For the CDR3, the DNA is TGCAGCGTTGAGCCGGACAGGGCAGGTGATGGCTACACCTTC.

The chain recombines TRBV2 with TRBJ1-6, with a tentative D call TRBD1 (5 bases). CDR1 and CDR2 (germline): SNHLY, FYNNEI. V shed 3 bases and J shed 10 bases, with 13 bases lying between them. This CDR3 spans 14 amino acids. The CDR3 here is CASSEFGGGSPLHF. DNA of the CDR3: TGTGCCAGCAGTGAGTTCGGGGGGGGATCACCCCTCCACTTT.

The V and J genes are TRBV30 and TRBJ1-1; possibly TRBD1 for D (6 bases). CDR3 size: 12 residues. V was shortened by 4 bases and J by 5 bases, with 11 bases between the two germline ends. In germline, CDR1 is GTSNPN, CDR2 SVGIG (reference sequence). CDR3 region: CAWNRDGTEAFF. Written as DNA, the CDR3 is TGTGCCTGGAACAGGGACGGGACTGAAGCTTTCTTT.

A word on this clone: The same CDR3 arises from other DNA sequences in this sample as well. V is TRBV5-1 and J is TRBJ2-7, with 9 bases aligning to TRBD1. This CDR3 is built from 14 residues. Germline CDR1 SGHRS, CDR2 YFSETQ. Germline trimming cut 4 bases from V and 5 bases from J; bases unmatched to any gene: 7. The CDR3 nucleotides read TGCGCCAGCAGCGAGGGGACAGGGCTACACGAGCAGTACTTC. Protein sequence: CASSEGTGLHEQYF.

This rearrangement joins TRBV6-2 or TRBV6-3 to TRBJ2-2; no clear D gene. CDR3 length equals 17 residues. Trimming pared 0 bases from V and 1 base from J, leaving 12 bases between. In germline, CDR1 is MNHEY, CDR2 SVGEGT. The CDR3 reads CASSYSKEKLNTGELFF. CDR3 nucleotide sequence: TGTGCCAGCAGTTACTCGAAAGAAAAGCTGAACACCGGGGAGCTGTTTTTT.

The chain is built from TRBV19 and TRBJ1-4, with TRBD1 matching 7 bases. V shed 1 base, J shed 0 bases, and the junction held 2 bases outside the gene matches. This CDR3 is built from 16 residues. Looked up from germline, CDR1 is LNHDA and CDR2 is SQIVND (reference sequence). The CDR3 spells CASSIGDSATNEKLFF. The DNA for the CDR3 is TGTGCCAGTAGTATAGGGGACAGCGCAACTAATGAAAAACTGTTTTTT.

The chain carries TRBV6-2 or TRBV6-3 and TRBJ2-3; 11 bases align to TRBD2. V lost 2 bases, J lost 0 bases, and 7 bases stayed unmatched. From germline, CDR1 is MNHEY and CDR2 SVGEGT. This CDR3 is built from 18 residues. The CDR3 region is CASSYRLAGGLSTDTQYF. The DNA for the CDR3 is TGTGCCAGCAGTTACCGGCTAGCGGGGGGACTTAGCACAGATACGCAGTATTTT.

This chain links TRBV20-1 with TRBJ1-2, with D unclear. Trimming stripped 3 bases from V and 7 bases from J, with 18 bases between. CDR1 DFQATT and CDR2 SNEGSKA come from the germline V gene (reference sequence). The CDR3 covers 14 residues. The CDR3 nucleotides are TGCAGTGCTAGTCCCCGGACGGGCCGGGGTGGCTACACCTTC. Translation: CSASPRTGRGGYTF.

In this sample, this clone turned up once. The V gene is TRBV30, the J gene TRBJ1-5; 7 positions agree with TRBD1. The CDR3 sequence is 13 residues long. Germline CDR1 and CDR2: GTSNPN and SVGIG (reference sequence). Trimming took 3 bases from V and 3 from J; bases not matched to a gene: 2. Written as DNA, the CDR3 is TGTGCCTGGAGCGGACAGGTCAATCAGCCCCAGCATTTT. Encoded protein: CAWSGQVNQPQHF.

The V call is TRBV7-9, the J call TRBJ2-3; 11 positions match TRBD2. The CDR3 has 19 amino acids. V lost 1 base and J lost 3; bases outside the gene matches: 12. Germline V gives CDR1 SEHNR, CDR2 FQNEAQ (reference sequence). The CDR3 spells CASSLGTSGGPKATDTQYF. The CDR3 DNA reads TGTGCCAGCAGCTTAGGAACTAGCGGGGGCCCGAAAGCGACAGATACGCAGTATTTT.

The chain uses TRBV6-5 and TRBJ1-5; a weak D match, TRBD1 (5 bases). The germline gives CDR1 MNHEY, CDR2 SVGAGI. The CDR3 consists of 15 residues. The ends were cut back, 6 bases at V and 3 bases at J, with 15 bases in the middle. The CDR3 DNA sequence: TGTGCCAGCAGCCCCTGGGGGGTCGACAATCAGCCCCAGCATTTT. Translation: CASSPWGVDNQPQHF.

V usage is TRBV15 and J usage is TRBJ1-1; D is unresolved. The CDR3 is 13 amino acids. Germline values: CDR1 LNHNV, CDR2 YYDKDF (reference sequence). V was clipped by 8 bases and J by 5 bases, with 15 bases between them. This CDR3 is CATAREMLTEAFF. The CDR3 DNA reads TGTGCCACCGCTAGGGAGATGCTGACTGAAGCTTTCTTT.

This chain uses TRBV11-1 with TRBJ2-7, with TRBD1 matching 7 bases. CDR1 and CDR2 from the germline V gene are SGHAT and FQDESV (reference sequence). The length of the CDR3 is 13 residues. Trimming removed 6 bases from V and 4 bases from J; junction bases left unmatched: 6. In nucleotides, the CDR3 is TGTGCCAGCAGACAGGGGTACGAGTACGAGCAGTACTTC. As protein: CASRQGYEYEQYF.

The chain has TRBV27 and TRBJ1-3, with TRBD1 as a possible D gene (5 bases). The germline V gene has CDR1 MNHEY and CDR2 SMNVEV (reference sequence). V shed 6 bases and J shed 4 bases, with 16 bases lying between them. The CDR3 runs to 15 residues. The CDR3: CASRGTFGPGNTIYF. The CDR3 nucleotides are TGTGCCAGCAGGGGGACTTTTGGACCCGGAAACACCATATATTTT.

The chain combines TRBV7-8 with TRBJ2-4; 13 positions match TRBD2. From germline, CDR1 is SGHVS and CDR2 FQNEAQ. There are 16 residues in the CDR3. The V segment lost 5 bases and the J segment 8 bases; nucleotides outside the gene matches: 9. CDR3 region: CASSPTSGGASYIQYF. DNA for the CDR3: TGTGCCAGCAGCCCTACTAGCGGGGGGGCCAGTTACATTCAGTACTTC.

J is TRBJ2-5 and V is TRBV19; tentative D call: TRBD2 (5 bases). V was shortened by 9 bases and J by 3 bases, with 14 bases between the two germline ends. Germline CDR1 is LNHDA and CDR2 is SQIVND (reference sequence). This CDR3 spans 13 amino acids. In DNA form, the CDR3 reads TGTGCCAGCTCCCAGAGGGTTGAAGAGACCCAGTACTTC. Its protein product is CASSQRVEETQYF.

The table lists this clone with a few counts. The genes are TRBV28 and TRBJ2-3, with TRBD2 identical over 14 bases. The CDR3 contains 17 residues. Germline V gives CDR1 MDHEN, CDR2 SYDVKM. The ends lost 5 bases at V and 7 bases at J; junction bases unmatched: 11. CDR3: CASSPQGLAGGRNTQYF. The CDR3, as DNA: TGTGCCAGCAGTCCTCAAGGACTAGCGGGGGGAAGGAATACGCAGTATTTT.

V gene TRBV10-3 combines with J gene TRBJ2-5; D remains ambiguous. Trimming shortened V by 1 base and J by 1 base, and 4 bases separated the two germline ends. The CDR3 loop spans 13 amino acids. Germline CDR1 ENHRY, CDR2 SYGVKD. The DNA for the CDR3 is TGTGCCATCAGTGAGTTCAGCCAAGAGACCCAGTACTTC. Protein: CAISEFSQETQYF.

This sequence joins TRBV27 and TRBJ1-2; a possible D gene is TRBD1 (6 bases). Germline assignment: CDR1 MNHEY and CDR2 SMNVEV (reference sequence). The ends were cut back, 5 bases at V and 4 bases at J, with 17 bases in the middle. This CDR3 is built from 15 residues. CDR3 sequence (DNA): TGTGCCAGCAGTCCCAGGTCCGGGACAAGCTATGGCTACACCTTC. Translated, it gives CASSPRSGTSYGYTF.

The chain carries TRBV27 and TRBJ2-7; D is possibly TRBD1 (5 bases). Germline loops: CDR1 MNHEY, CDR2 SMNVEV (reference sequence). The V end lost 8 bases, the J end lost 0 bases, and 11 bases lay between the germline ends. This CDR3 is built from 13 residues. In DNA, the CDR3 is TGTGCCAGCCTCATCAGGGTCTCCTACGAGCAGTACTTC. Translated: CASLIRVSYEQYF.